The 3 T cell receptor beta chains given below trace back to one sample, sequenced in a study of T cell responses to AZD1222 COVID-19 vaccine. Profiling relied on immunoSEQ multiplex PCR, and the TCRdb table lists in-frame clones only, not all of them. The sample has 45,000 to 70,000 clones; more than 80% are singletons. Here the sequenced sample was peripheral blood, taken 28 days after the second AZD1222 dose. The receptor source for this set is an adult who received the AZD1222 COVID-19 vaccine.

This chain uses TRBV30 with TRBJ2-7; D possibly corresponds to TRBD2 (5 bases). Germline-derived CDR1 and CDR2 are GTSNPN and SVGIG (reference sequence). CDR3 length: 15 residues. Trimming pared 3 bases from V and 0 bases from J, leaving 15 bases between. Written as DNA, the CDR3 is TGTGCCTGGAGAATAAGCGGTTACCACTCCTACGAGCAGTACTTC. Its protein product is CAWRISGYHSYEQYF. The full variable domain, its missing parts supplied by reference TRBV30 and TRBJ2-7, is SQTIHQWPATLVQPVGSPLSLECTVEGTSNPNLYWYRQAAGRGLQLLFYSVGIGQISSEVPQNLSASRPQDRQFILSSKKLLLSDSGFYLCAWRISGYHSYEQYFGPGTRLTVT.

The chain combines TRBV6-4 with TRBJ2-7; D remains unclear. The germline V and J ends were trimmed by 6 bases and 5 bases, with 5 bases remaining between them. The CDR3 runs 10 residues. Germline loops: CDR1 MRHNA, CDR2 SNTAGT. The CDR3 sequence: CASRSHEQYF. Here the CDR3 DNA reads TGTGCCAGCAGGTCACACGAGCAGTACTTC.

For the CDR3, the DNA is TGCGCCAGCAGCCAAGTTCCAGGACCGTCCGAGCAGTACTTC. This gives the protein CASSQVPGPSEQYF. The V call is TRBV4-1, the J call TRBJ2-7; D not certain. Trimming took 1 base from V and 6 from J, leaving 13 bases between them. This CDR3 is built from 14 residues. Germline CDR1 and CDR2: MGHRA and YSYEKL.